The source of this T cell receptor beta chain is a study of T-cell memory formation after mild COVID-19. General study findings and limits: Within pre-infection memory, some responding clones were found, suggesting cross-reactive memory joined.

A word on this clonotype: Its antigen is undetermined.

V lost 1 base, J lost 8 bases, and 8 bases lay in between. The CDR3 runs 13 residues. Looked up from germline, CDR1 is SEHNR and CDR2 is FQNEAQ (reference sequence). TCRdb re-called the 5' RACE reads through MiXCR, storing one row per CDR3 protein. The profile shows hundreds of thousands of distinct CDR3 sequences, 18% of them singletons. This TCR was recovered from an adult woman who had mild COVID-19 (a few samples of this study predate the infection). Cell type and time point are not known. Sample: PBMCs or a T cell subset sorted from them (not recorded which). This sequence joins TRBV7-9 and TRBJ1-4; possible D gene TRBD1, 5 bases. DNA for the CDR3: TGTGCCAGCAGCTTAGAATGGGGGGAAAAACTGTTTTTT. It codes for CASSLEWGEKLFF.